The 5 T cell receptor beta chains in this list originate from one sample, sequenced in a study of identical twins. TCRdb processed the 5' RACE reads anew with MiXCR; each CDR3 protein has one entry. The profile shows about 690,000 distinct CDR3 sequences, over 5% of them singletons. Sequenced: naive T cells sorted from blood. The origin of the receptors is a man aged 18 to 29 in good health.

This clonotype was detected a few times. V usage is TRBV11-2 and J usage is TRBJ2-7; D unclear. The V end was cut by 9 bases, the J end by 1 base, with 13 bases between. Germline-derived CDR1 and CDR2 are SGHAT and FQNNGV. There are 13 residues in the CDR3. CDR3 loop: CASSNGFSYEQYF. DNA of the CDR3: TGTGCCAGTTCTAACGGCTTTTCCTACGAGCAGTACTTC.

The chain uses TRBV6-1 and TRBJ2-1, with D hard to call. Deletions cut 3 bases from V and 0 bases from J, with 12 bases between. The CDR3 runs 16 residues. Germline CDR1 and CDR2: MNHNS and SASEGT. CDR3 nucleotide sequence: TGTGCCAGCAGTGACGCCCGCTGGAGCTCCTACAATGAGCAGTTCTTC. Translated, it gives CASSDARWSSYNEQFF.

This clonotype came up many times. V usage is TRBV4-1 and J usage is TRBJ2-1, with 10 bases matching TRBD2. The ends lost 1 base at V and 7 bases at J; junction bases unmatched: 7. The germline gives CDR1 MGHRA, CDR2 YSYEKL. CDR3 length: 16 residues. The CDR3 DNA reads as TGCGCCAGCAGCCAAGGGTCTAGCGGGAGTAAAAATGAGCAGTTCTTC. Residues: CASSQGSSGSKNEQFF.

The chain is built from TRBV29-1 and TRBJ1-1, with 8 bases aligning to TRBD1. The CDR3 is 13 residues long. Germline CDR1 is SQVTM and CDR2 is ANQGSEA. The junction had 3 bases not matched to a gene; V was cut back by 6 bases and J by 0 bases. The CDR3 reads CSVTGVMNTEAFF. CDR3 DNA: TGCAGCGTGACAGGGGTAATGAACACTGAAGCTTTCTTT.

There are many counts of this clonotype. The CDR3 DNA reads as TGTGCCAGCTCACAGGGGGCTTTGACAGATACGCAGTATTTT. Its protein is CASSQGALTDTQYF. The chain uses TRBV5-4 and TRBJ2-3; 9 nucleotides agree with TRBD1. CDR3 length: 14 residues. CDR1 and CDR2 (germline): SGHNT, YYREEE (reference sequence). Trimming cost V 7 bases and J 3 bases; bases outside gene matches: 6.